A single sample gave rise to the 32 T cell receptor beta chains below, sequenced in a study of technical replicates of blood from a handful of donors. Generated by immunoSEQ multiplex PCR, the TCRdb table keeps only in-frame clones and is missing some. Of about 97,000 clones in the sample, roughly 96% were seen once. The sample comprised T cells isolated from PBMCs. The receptors originated from a human donor in good health.

This clone occurred once. This rearrangement joins TRBV7-3 to TRBJ2-1, with a weak D call TRBD2 (6 bases). V was shortened by 5 bases and J by 2 bases, with 13 bases between the two germline ends. CDR3 length equals 15 residues. Germline CDR1 reads SGHTA; CDR2 reads FQGTGA. The DNA for the CDR3 is TGTGCCAGCAGCCGAGGACTATACCCCTACAATGAGCAGTTCTTC. This codes for CASSRGLYPYNEQFF.

The chain employs TRBV5-1 and TRBJ2-1; 7 bases match TRBD1. CDR1 and CDR2 (germline): SGHRS, YFSETQ. The V gene end was trimmed by 0 bases and the J gene end by 1 base; junction bases not matched to a gene: 1. CDR3 length equals 15 residues. The CDR3 DNA follows: TGCGCCAGCAGCTTGGAGGGGGCTTCCTACAATGAGCAGTTCTTC. This sequence encodes CASSLEGASYNEQFF. Full variable domain (remainder filled in from reference TRBV5-1 and TRBJ2-1): KAGVTQTPRYLIKTRGQQVTLSCSPISGHRSVSWYQQTPGQGLQFLFEYFSETQRNKGNFPGRFSGRQFSNSRSEMNVSTLELGDSALYLCASSLEGASYNEQFFGPGTRLTVL.

The V call is TRBV27, the J call TRBJ2-1; TRBD1 matches 8 bases. The germline CDR1 and CDR2 sequences are MNHEY and SMNVEV (reference sequence). Losses at the gene ends were 5 bases for V and 0 bases for J; bases not matched to a gene: 3. The CDR3 extends over 15 amino acids. This CDR3 is CASSPGQASYNEQFF. CDR3 nucleotides: TGTGCCAGCAGTCCGGGACAGGCCTCCTACAATGAGCAGTTCTTC.

This chain connects TRBV28 to TRBJ1-5; unclear D gene. The CDR3 length is 13 residues. The V end was cut by 6 bases, the J end by 11 bases, with 17 bases between. Germline CDR1 is MDHEN and CDR2 is SYDVKM. The CDR3 is CASRNGGRGAQHF. Here the CDR3 DNA reads TGTGCCAGCAGGAATGGCGGGCGTGGGGCCCAGCATTTT.

CDR3 amino acids: CASSTRELFYNEQFF. The CDR3 bases are TGTGCCAGCAGCACCCGGGAGTTATTTTACAATGAGCAGTTCTTC. The chain employs TRBV13 and TRBJ2-1, with a tentative D call TRBD2 (6 bases). The length of the CDR3 is 15 residues. Germline CDR1 reads PRHDT; CDR2 reads FYEKMQ (reference sequence). V lost 5 bases and J 4 bases, leaving 15 bases between the germline ends.

The V gene is TRBV6-1, the J gene TRBJ1-6, with no clear D. Germline CDR1 MNHNS, CDR2 SASEGT. The CDR3 contains 11 residues. Trimming stripped 3 bases from V and 14 bases from J, with 8 bases between. CDR3 protein: CASSEALTLHF. The CDR3 bases are TGTGCCAGCAGTGAGGCCCTCACCCTCCACTTT.

The chain has TRBV4-1 and TRBJ2-3; TRBD1 might be the D (6 bases). Germline V gene sequence: CDR1 MGHRA, CDR2 YSYEKL. The V and J ends lost 7 bases and 1 base respectively, with 12 bases between them. This CDR3 is 14 amino acids long. The CDR3 sequence is CASTSEGGTDTQYF. In DNA form, the CDR3 reads TGCGCCAGCACCTCCGAGGGGGGCACAGATACGCAGTATTTT.

This sequence joins TRBV9 and TRBJ2-7, with 8 positions matching TRBD2. J gave up 4 bases and V 0 bases, and 6 bases lay outside the gene matches. The length of the CDR3 is 15 residues. CDR1 is SGDLS and CDR2 is YYNGEE in the germline V gene. The CDR3 DNA reads as TGTGCCAGCAGCGTAGGGCGGGAGGTCTGGTACGAGCAGTACTTC. Translation: CASSVGREVWYEQYF.

Only one count was recorded for this clone. The chain recombines TRBV10-3 with TRBJ2-3; D gene unclear. Germline-derived CDR1 and CDR2 are ENHRY and SYGVKD. The CDR3 spans 15 residues. Deletions cut 3 bases from V and 0 bases from J, with 10 bases between. The CDR3 region is CAISDRVESTDTQYF. Here the CDR3 DNA reads TGTGCCATCAGTGACCGGGTAGAGAGCACAGATACGCAGTATTTT.

This clone came up a few times. The chain uses TRBV14 and TRBJ1-1; D may be TRBD1 (6 bases). V was shortened by 1 base and J by 6 bases, with 9 bases between the two germline ends. Germline CDR1 SGHDN, CDR2 FVKESK. CDR3 length: 13 residues. CDR3 in amino acids: CASSQGSGAEAFF. In DNA form, the CDR3 reads TGTGCCAGCAGCCAAGGGTCAGGGGCTGAAGCTTTCTTT.

The chain uses TRBV7-3 and TRBJ2-3; D gene uncertain. The CDR3 runs to 13 residues. Germline CDR1 SGHTA, CDR2 FQGTGA. V was clipped by 6 bases and J by 1 base, with 8 bases between them. CDR3 protein: CASRPRGTDTQYF. The CDR3 nucleotides are TGTGCCAGCAGGCCCCGGGGCACAGATACGCAGTATTTT.

This clone was found once. The J gene is TRBJ2-1, the V gene TRBV19; TRBD1 agrees at 10 bases. CDR3 length equals 14 residues. Germline CDR1 reads LNHDA; CDR2 reads SQIVND (reference sequence). V lost 5 bases and J lost 9; bases outside the gene matches: 7. The CDR3 is CASSLGQGGTEQFF. CDR3 sequence (DNA): TGTGCCAGTAGTCTCGGACAGGGGGGTACTGAGCAGTTCTTC. Full variable domain (remainder filled in from reference TRBV19 and TRBJ2-1): DGGITQSPKYLFRKEGQNVTLSCEQNLNHDAMYWYRQDPGQGLRLIYYSQIVNDFQKGDIAEGYSVSREKKESFPLTVTSAQKNPTAFYLCASSLGQGGTEQFFGPGTRLTVL.

The rearrangement links TRBV9 to TRBJ2-7; 7 bases agree with TRBD1. CDR1 is SGDLS, CDR2 YYNGEE, per germline. V shed 5 bases, J shed 6 bases, and the junction held 5 bases outside the gene matches. The CDR3 consists of 12 residues. CDR3 in amino acids: CASSPTGAEQYF. CDR3 DNA: TGTGCCAGCAGTCCAACAGGGGCCGAGCAGTACTTC.

This chain links TRBV5-1 with TRBJ2-7; D is possibly TRBD1 (6 bases). V was cut by 0 bases and J by 3 bases, with 10 bases left in between. Germline values: CDR1 SGHRS, CDR2 YFSETQ. The CDR3 length is 14 residues. CDR3 sequence: CASSLAGQDYEQYF. CDR3 nucleotides: TGCGCCAGCAGCTTGGCGGGACAAGACTACGAGCAGTACTTC.

The rearrangement joins TRBV19 to TRBJ2-7; 7 bases align to TRBD1. The CDR3 has 14 residues. V trimming: 5 bases; J trimming: 0 bases; junction bases outside the gene matches: 4. Germline values: CDR1 LNHDA, CDR2 SQIVND (reference sequence). As DNA, the CDR3 is TGTGCCAGTAGTCTCGGGACAGTCTCCTACGAGCAGTACTTC. Its protein is CASSLGTVSYEQYF.

A note on this clone: Relative to the germline gene, one junction end is altered; a read error may explain this. The chain is built from TRBV19 and TRBJ1-1, with D tentatively TRBD1 (5 bases). The V gene's germline CDR1 is LNHDA and CDR2 SQIVND (reference sequence). The CDR3 is made up of 14 amino acids. The CDR3 sequence is CASSIKGMNTEAFF. The CDR3, as DNA: TGTGCTAGTAGTATAAAGGGGATGAACACTGAAGCTTTCTTT.

The rearrangement joins TRBV28 to TRBJ2-7, with D possibly matching TRBD1 (6 bases). Germline lookup yields CDR1 MDHEN and CDR2 SYDVKM. V gave up 0 bases and J gave up 7 bases, with 16 bases separating them. This CDR3 has 15 residues. The CDR3 here is CASSLWGQKTGEQYF. DNA of the CDR3: TGTGCCAGCAGTTTATGGGGACAAAAAACGGGAGAGCAGTACTTC.

The CDR3 DNA reads TGCGCCAGCGCGGGACTAGCGGAGAGCACAGATACGCAGTATTTT. This sequence encodes CASAGLAESTDTQYF. The chain employs TRBV5-1 and TRBJ2-3; the match to TRBD2 covers 11 bases. There are 15 residues in the CDR3. Trimming at V came to 7 bases and at J to 0 bases, leaving 4 bases not matched to a gene. Per germline, CDR1 SGHRS and CDR2 YFSETQ. Full variable domain (rest looked up from reference TRBV5-1 and TRBJ2-3): KAGVTQTPRYLIKTRGQQVTLSCSPISGHRSVSWYQQTPGQGLQFLFEYFSETQRNKGNFPGRFSGRQFSNSRSEMNVSTLELGDSALYLCASAGLAESTDTQYFGPGTRLTVL.

The V and J genes are TRBV27 and TRBJ2-5; D is perhaps TRBD1 (6 bases). CDR1 and CDR2 from the germline V gene are MNHEY and SMNVEV (reference sequence). With 6 bases removed from V and 3 bases from J, the gap between germline ends came to 14 bases. This CDR3 contains 14 residues. The CDR3 nucleotides are TGTGCCAGCAGGGGGTACAGGGACGAAGAGACCCAGTACTTC. This gives the protein CASRGYRDEETQYF.

The chain's CDR3 is CASTTGQGTEAFF. In DNA, the CDR3 is TGCGCCAGCACGACGGGACAGGGCACTGAAGCTTTCTTT. The J gene is TRBJ1-1, the V gene TRBV5-1, with TRBD1 matching 9 bases. From germline, CDR1 is SGHRS and CDR2 YFSETQ. V was clipped by 6 bases and J by 4 bases; unmatched bases: 4. The CDR3 length is 13 residues.

The chain carries TRBV30 and TRBJ2-7; 9 bases align to TRBD1. This CDR3 region has 13 residues. Looked up from germline, CDR1 is GTSNPN and CDR2 is SVGIG (reference sequence). V shed 8 bases, J shed 4 bases, and the junction held 9 bases outside the gene matches. This CDR3 reads CALRTGDYYEQYF. In nucleotides, the CDR3 is TGTGCCCTTAGGACAGGGGATTATTACGAGCAGTACTTC.

The V gene is TRBV5-8, the J gene TRBJ1-1; TRBD1 is a possible D gene (6 bases). Trimming took off 7 bases at V and 4 bases at J, with 20 bases between the two ends. From germline, CDR1 is SGHTS and CDR2 YDEGEE. The CDR3 runs to 15 residues. The DNA of the CDR3 is TGTGCCAGCCAGGGATTTAACCAGGGGAGCACTGAAGCTTTCTTT. It is translated as CASQGFNQGSTEAFF. Looking up the rest from reference TRBV5-8 and TRBJ1-1 gives the full variable domain: EAGVTQSPTHLIKTRGQQATLRCSPISGHTSVYWYQQALGLGLQFLLWYDEGEERNRGNFPPRFSGRQFPNYSSELNVNALELEDSALYLCASQGFNQGSTEAFFGQGTRLTVV.

This chain connects TRBV11-2 to TRBJ1-3; D not certain. Trimming shortened V by 4 bases and J by 3 bases, and 10 bases separated the two germline ends. The CDR3 has 14 residues. Per germline, CDR1 SGHAT and CDR2 FQNNGV. The CDR3 sequence: CASSSTRGGNTIYF. The DNA of the CDR3 is TGTGCCAGCAGCTCTACCCGGGGTGGAAACACCATATATTTT.

J is TRBJ2-1 and V is TRBV10-3; 7 bases are a match to TRBD2. This CDR3 region has 15 residues. Germline V gene sequence: CDR1 ENHRY, CDR2 SYGVKD. V was clipped by 11 bases and J by 0 bases; unmatched bases: 10. The CDR3 DNA reads as TGTGCCTCAGGGAGAGGGGACTACTCCTACAATGAGCAGTTCTTC. Its translation is CASGRGDYSYNEQFF.

The V and J genes are TRBV29-1 and TRBJ2-6; weak D call: TRBD2 (6 bases). This CDR3 has 16 amino acids. Germline lookup yields CDR1 SQVTM and CDR2 ANQGSEA. V was pared by 1 base and J by 0 bases, with 10 bases between. This chain's CDR3 is CSVEVEGSSGANVLTF. CDR3 nucleotides: TGCAGCGTTGAAGTGGAGGGAAGCTCTGGGGCCAACGTCCTGACTTTC. The whole variable domain, filled in from reference TRBV29-1 and TRBJ2-6, reads SAVISQKPSRDICQRGTSLTIQCQVDSQVTMMFWYRQQPGQSLTLIATANQGSEATYESGFVIDKFPISRPNLTFSTLTVSNMSPEDSSIYLCSVEVEGSSGANVLTFGAGSRLTVL.

V is TRBV6-6 and J is TRBJ1-2; 8 nucleotides match TRBD1. Germline V gene data show CDR1 as MNHNY and CDR2 as SVGAGI (reference sequence). This CDR3 is built from 15 residues. V trimming: 0 bases; J trimming: 2 bases; junction bases outside the gene matches: 2. The CDR3 loop is CASSYSQGANYGYTF. The CDR3 DNA follows: TGTGCCAGCAGTTACTCGCAGGGGGCGAACTATGGCTACACCTTC.

This chain links TRBV28 with TRBJ2-1; 13 nucleotides align to TRBD2. Germline-derived CDR1 and CDR2 are MDHEN and SYDVKM. The CDR3 has 17 residues. The V and J ends lost 3 bases and 5 bases, in that order; junction bases with no gene match: 7. Here the CDR3 reads CASSLYGLAGANNEQFF. Written as DNA, the CDR3 is TGTGCCAGCAGTTTGTACGGACTAGCGGGAGCTAACAATGAGCAGTTCTTC.

The chain couples TRBV6-5 to TRBJ1-5; 7 bases are shared with TRBD1. After removal of 2 bases from V and 5 bases from J, the junction contained 0 bases not matched to a gene. This CDR3 has 13 residues. The germline V gene has CDR1 MNHEY and CDR2 SVGAGI. The CDR3 DNA follows: TGTGCCAGCAGTTACAGGGGGCATCAGCCCCAGCATTTT. This translates into CASSYRGHQPQHF.

The chain couples TRBV7-3 to TRBJ2-3, with D possibly TRBD2 on 6 matching bases. This CDR3 has 15 residues. Germline CDR1 and CDR2: SGHTA and FQGTGA. V was clipped by 5 bases and J by 0 bases, with 12 bases between them. The DNA for the CDR3 is TGTGCCAGCAGCAGGGGACTGGGAAGCACAGATACGCAGTATTTT. It codes for CASSRGLGSTDTQYF.

The J gene is TRBJ2-1, the V gene TRBV7-3; perhaps TRBD2 as D (6 bases). The V gene's germline CDR1 is SGHTA and CDR2 FQGTGA. This CDR3 is 13 amino acids long. The germline V and J ends were trimmed by 4 bases and 10 bases, with 14 bases remaining between them. The CDR3 spells CASSSLAAVEQFF. CDR3 nucleotides: TGTGCCAGCAGCTCACTAGCTGCGGTAGAGCAGTTCTTC.

The J gene is TRBJ2-7, the V gene TRBV7-9, with a weak D call TRBD1 (5 bases). This CDR3 spans 13 amino acids. Germline CDR1 SEHNR, CDR2 FQNEAQ (reference sequence). V was trimmed by 5 bases and J by 2 bases, leaving 10 bases between them. The DNA for the CDR3 is TGTGCCAGCAGCCCCAAGGGGCCCTACGAGCAGTACTTC. Translating gives CASSPKGPYEQYF.

This clone has just one count. The rearrangement links TRBV5-1 to TRBJ1-1; 10 nucleotides match TRBD1. The CDR3 is made up of 15 amino acids. Germline trimming cut 4 bases from V and 5 bases from J; bases unmatched to any gene: 8. Germline V lookup: CDR1 SGHRS, CDR2 YFSETQ. CDR3 sequence: CASSLGQGRRTEAFF. The CDR3 region has the DNA TGCGCCAGCAGCCTGGGACAGGGGAGACGGACTGAAGCTTTCTTT.